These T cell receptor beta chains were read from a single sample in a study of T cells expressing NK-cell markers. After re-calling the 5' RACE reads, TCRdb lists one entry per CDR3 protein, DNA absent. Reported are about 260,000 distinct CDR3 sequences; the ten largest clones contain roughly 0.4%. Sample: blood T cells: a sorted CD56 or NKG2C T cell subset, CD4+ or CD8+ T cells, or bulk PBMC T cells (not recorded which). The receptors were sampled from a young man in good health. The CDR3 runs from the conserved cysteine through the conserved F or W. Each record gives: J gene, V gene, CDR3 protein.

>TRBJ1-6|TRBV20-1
CSARAGGENSPLHF
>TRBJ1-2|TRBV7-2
CASSLRITADNYGYTF
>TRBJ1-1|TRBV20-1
CSANRDRDTEAFF
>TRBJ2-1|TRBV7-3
CASNSGGTYNEQFF
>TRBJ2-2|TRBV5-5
CASSWTPVGGGELFF
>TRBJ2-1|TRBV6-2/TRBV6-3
CASRRAGAPYNEQFF
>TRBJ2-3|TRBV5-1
CASSRNNVASNTQYF
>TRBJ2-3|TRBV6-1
CASSEGDRLRTNTQYF
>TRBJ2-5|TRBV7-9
CASSLVPRQETQYF
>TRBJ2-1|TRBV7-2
CASSLDWASNEQFF
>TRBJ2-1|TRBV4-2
CASSQEVAGAYNEQFF
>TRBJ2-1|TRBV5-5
CASSYGTRAPYNEQFF
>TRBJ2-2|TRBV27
CASRPQPDSSLNTGELFF
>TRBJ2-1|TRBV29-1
CSVDLRGGYEQFF
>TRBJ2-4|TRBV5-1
CASSETGDLKNIQYF
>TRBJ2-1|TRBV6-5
CASSYTVAETSGIEQFF
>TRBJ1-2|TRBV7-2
CASTFVGKYGYTF
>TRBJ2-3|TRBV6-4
CASSELAGVNTQYF
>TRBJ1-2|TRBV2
CASSEHSTSRGYTF
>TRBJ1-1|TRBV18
CASSLGTGTVNTEAFF
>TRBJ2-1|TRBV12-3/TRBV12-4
CASSEGPTGFF
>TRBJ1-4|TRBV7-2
CASSPQGQYGEKLFF
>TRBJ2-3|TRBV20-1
CSASRTARDTQYF
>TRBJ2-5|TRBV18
CASSPGSSEETQYF
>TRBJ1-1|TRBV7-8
CASRNTRGKRNTEAFF
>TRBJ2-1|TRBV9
CASNLAQGGNEQFF
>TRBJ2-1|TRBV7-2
CASSSKREVEQFF
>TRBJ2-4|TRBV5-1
CASSPEDGRGIIQYF
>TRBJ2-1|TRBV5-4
CASKREIVVNEQFF
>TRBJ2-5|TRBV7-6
CASSLVQGSETQYF
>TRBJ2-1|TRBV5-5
CASSWRNNNEQFF
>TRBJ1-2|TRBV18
CASSSGTVYGYTF
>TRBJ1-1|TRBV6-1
CASSEMGRGTEAFF
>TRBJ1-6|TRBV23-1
CASSQGQGGCNSPLHF
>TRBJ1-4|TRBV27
CASKARTGMREKLFF
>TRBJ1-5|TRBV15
CATSRDMGGQPQHF
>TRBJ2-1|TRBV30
CAYVYSGRHNEQFF
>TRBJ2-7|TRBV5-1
CASSLSGTSYEQYF
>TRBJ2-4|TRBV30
CAWSGSAKNIQYF
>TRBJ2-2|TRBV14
CASSQFQGPQLFF